This T cell receptor (beta chain) was retrieved from a study of T cells after yellow fever vaccination. TCRdb recomputed calls from the 5' RACE reads with MiXCR, one row per CDR3 protein. The data hold some 600,000 distinct CDR3 sequences, with 9% to 15% observed a single time. Trimming shortened V by 6 bases and J by 0 bases, and 18 bases separated the two germline ends. CDR3 size: 18 residues. Germline-derived CDR1 and CDR2 are MNHNS and SASEGT. This chain joins TRBV6-1 and TRBJ2-6, with D maybe TRBD1 (6 bases). The source of this sequence is a man aged 25 to 45 who received the YFV17D yellow fever vaccine. This specimen was PBMCs, taken on the day of the yellow fever booster vaccination. The CDR3 coding sequence is TGTGCCAGCAGCCAACACGGGACACCCTACTCTGGGGCCAACGTCCTGACTTTC. Protein sequence: CASSQHGTPYSGANVLTF.